A single sample is the source of the 17 T cell receptor beta chains below, sequenced in a study of blood T cells in healthy people across ages. PCR was performed a second time for roughly 7 to 12 cycles using a sample-barcoded 5' primer and a J-beta primer mix. One entry per CDR3 protein results from TCRdb running MiXCR on the 5' RACE reads. The sample gives roughly 800,000 distinct CDR3 sequences, roughly 64% of which show up once; around 20% is in the top ten. The sequenced sample was blood. The receptors were gathered from a man younger than 40 in good health.

The chain links TRBV27 to TRBJ1-2; no clear D. Trimming took 5 bases from V and 7 from J, leaving 17 bases between them. The CDR3 covers 14 residues. From germline, CDR1 is MNHEY and CDR2 SMNVEV (reference sequence). CDR3 sequence (DNA): TGTGCCAGCAGTCCGCGACGGGCGGAGGGTGGCTACACCTTC. Its protein product is CASSPRRAEGGYTF.

Only a few counts were recorded for this clonotype. V usage is TRBV4-3 and J usage is TRBJ2-3; perhaps TRBD2 as D (6 bases). The germline CDR1 and CDR2 sequences are LGHNA and YSLEER. The CDR3 has 17 residues. V was trimmed by 0 bases and J by 4 bases, leaving 17 bases between them. The CDR3 DNA follows: TGCGCCAGCAGCCAAGATAGTGGGGGGACTGGGGCAGATACGCAGTATTTT. It specifies CASSQDSGGTGADTQYF.

This clonotype was counted between two and nine times. The chain couples TRBV20-1 to TRBJ2-7, with D tentatively TRBD1 (6 bases). The length of the CDR3 is 16 residues. The germline V gene encodes CDR1 DFQATT and CDR2 SNEGSKA (reference sequence). V lost 3 bases to trimming and J lost 3 bases, with 21 bases between them. The CDR3 loop is CSASTTGSPNLYEQYF. Written as DNA, the CDR3 is TGCAGTGCTAGTACAACAGGGAGTCCGAACCTCTACGAGCAGTACTTC.

This clonotype was found once. This sequence joins TRBV20-1 and TRBJ2-2; TRBD2 matches 7 bases. From germline, CDR1 is DFQATT and CDR2 SNEGSKA (reference sequence). CDR3 length: 14 amino acids. V was clipped by 6 bases and J by 5 bases; unmatched bases: 9. DNA of the CDR3: TGCAGTGCCAAGGACCCTAGCGGAACCGGGGAGCTGTTTTTT. Translated, it gives CSAKDPSGTGELFF.

In its sample, this clonotype was seen a few times. The rearrangement links TRBV20-1 to TRBJ2-5; D unclear. The closer fit of TRBJ2-7 to the DNA end suggests the J call may be wrong. The CDR3 length is 12 residues. Per germline, CDR1 DFQATT and CDR2 SNEGSKA (reference sequence). The CDR3 sequence is CSASVGLYEQYF. The DNA for the CDR3 is TGCAGTGCCTCAGTCGGTCTATACGAGCAGTACTTC.

The V gene is TRBV12-3 or TRBV12-4, the J gene TRBJ2-1, with D perhaps TRBD2 (6 bases). V was clipped by 5 bases and J by 8 bases, with 25 bases between them. This CDR3 contains 17 residues. The CDR3 region is CASSVTSRSRDTDEQFF. As DNA, the CDR3 is TGTGCCAGCAGTGTGACTAGTCGGAGTCGGGATACTGATGAGCAGTTCTTC.

The chain joins TRBV7-2 to TRBJ1-2; tentatively, D is TRBD1 (5 bases). Deletions cut 5 bases from V and 3 bases from J, with 10 bases between. Germline lookup yields CDR1 SGHTA and CDR2 FQGNSA. CDR3 length: 13 residues. The CDR3 sequence: CASSPARDYGYTF. The CDR3 DNA is TGTGCCAGCAGCCCCGCCAGGGACTATGGCTACACCTTC. The complete variable domain, with remaining parts taken from reference TRBV7-2 and TRBJ1-2, reads GAGVSQSPSNKVTEKGKDVELRCDPISGHTALYWYRQSLGQGLEFLIYFQGNSAPDKSGLPSDRFSAERTGGSVSTLTIQRTQQEDSAVYLCASSPARDYGYTFGSGTRLTVV.

This chain connects TRBV19 to TRBJ2-2; a possible D gene is TRBD1 (6 bases). Between the trimmed V and J ends, which lost 4 bases and 6 bases, there was a span of 15 bases. CDR1 and CDR2 from the germline V gene are LNHDA and SQIVND (reference sequence). The CDR3 contains 15 residues. CDR3: CASSTTGQLAGELFF. CDR3 in DNA: TGTGCCAGTAGTACGACCGGACAGTTAGCCGGGGAGCTGTTTTTT.

This clonotype was seen a few times. V usage is TRBV6-2 or TRBV6-3 and J usage is TRBJ2-5; tentatively, D is TRBD2 (7 bases). CDR1 is MNHEY and CDR2 is SVGEGT in the germline V gene. The CDR3 has 17 residues. V was pared by 4 bases and J by 2 bases, with 20 bases between. The CDR3 region has the DNA TGTGCCAGCAGTTGTCTACCGGAGAGGGGGGGACAAGAGACCCAGTACTTC. It codes for CASSCLPERGGQETQYF.

The genes are TRBV5-1 and TRBJ2-1; 10 bases map to TRBD2. The CDR3 has 16 residues. Trimming cost V 0 bases and J 6 bases; bases outside gene matches: 6. Germline assignment: CDR1 SGHRS and CDR2 YFSETQ. The CDR3 DNA is TGCGCCAGCAGCTTGGAGTTAGCGGGGGGTCGCAATGAGCAGTTCTTC. Its translation: CASSLELAGGRNEQFF.

To note about this clonotype: A junction boundary mismatches the germline segment, possibly from a read error. The rearrangement joins TRBV10-2 to TRBJ2-5; a possible D gene is TRBD1 (5 bases). CDR1 and CDR2 from the germline V gene are WSHSY and SAAADI. The CDR3 totals 15 residues. The CDR3 loop reads CASSESPGYQEAQYF. The CDR3 DNA sequence: TGCGCCAGCAGTGAGTCCCCAGGGTACCAAGAGGCCCAGTACTTC.

This clonotype was detected only a few times. The rearrangement links TRBV7-9 to TRBJ2-1; 7 bases match TRBD2. J lost 5 bases, V lost 5 bases, and 9 bases had no gene match. CDR3 length: 15 residues. The germline CDR1 and CDR2 sequences are SEHNR and FQNEAQ (reference sequence). CDR3 residues: CASSEFGRQDNEQFF. In nucleotides, the CDR3 is TGTGCCAGCAGCGAATTCGGGAGGCAGGACAATGAGCAGTTCTTC. Full variable domain (missing parts from reference TRBV7-9 and TRBJ2-1): DTGVSQNPRHKITKRGQNVTFRCDPISEHNRLYWYRQTLGQGPEFLTYFQNEAQLEKSRLLSDRFSAERPKGSFSTLEIQRTEQGDSAMYLCASSEFGRQDNEQFFGPGTRLTVL.

The J gene is TRBJ2-4, the V gene TRBV6-1; D is unclear. Matching the DNA end better, TRBJ2-7 makes the J call doubtful. The germline gives CDR1 MNHNS, CDR2 SASEGT. The CDR3 contains 15 residues. CDR3 DNA sequence: TGTGCCAGCAGTGAATTGACCTCGGAAGGATACGAGCAGTACTTC. Translated, it gives CASSELTSEGYEQYF.

This clonotype has a handful of counts. The chain is built from TRBV4-3 and TRBJ2-4; D perhaps matches TRBD2 (6 bases). Trimming pared 0 bases from V and 6 bases from J, leaving 12 bases between. From germline, CDR1 is LGHNA and CDR2 YSLEER. CDR3 length: 15 amino acids. CDR3 amino acids: CASSQERGPPNIQYF. The CDR3 DNA reads TGCGCCAGCAGCCAAGAGCGGGGTCCACCAAACATTCAGTACTTC.

V is TRBV12-3 or TRBV12-4 and J is TRBJ2-3; 12 bases line up with TRBD2. Trimming took 4 bases from V and 4 from J; bases not matched to a gene: 6. This CDR3 is 16 amino acids long. The CDR3 coding sequence is TGTGCCAGCAGTTCCAGACTAGCGGGAGTCTCAGATACGCAGTATTTT. Amino acids: CASSSRLAGVSDTQYF.

Concerning this clonotype itself: One end of the junction does not line up with germline, which may come from a read error. This chain links TRBV25-1 with TRBJ2-1; D may be TRBD1 (6 bases). Germline CDR1 and CDR2: MGHDK and SYGVNS. There are 13 residues in the CDR3. The CDR3 DNA reads TGTGCCAGCAGAGAGGACAGCTACACTGAGCAGTTCTTC. Its protein is CASREDSYTEQFF.

The CDR3 loop reads CSASEGAVNTEAFF. The CDR3 DNA follows: TGCAGTGCTAGCGAGGGCGCGGTCAACACTGAAGCTTTCTTT. V usage is TRBV20-1 and J usage is TRBJ1-1; no firm D call. The germline V gene has CDR1 DFQATT and CDR2 SNEGSKA (reference sequence). This CDR3 contains 14 residues. The germline V and J ends were trimmed by 3 bases and 2 bases, with 13 bases remaining between them.